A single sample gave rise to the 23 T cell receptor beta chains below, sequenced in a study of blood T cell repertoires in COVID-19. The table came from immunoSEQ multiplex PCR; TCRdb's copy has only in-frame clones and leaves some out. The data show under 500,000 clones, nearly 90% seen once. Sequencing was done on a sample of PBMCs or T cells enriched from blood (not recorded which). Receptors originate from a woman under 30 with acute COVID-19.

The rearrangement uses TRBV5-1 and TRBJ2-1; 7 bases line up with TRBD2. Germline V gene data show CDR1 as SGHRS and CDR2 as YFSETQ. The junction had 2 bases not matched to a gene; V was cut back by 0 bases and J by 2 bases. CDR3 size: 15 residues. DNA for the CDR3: TGCGCCAGCAGCTTGGGGGGGGGACCCTACAATGAGCAGTTCTTC. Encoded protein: CASSLGGGPYNEQFF. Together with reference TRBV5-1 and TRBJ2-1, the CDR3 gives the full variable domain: KAGVTQTPRYLIKTRGQQVTLSCSPISGHRSVSWYQQTPGQGLQFLFEYFSETQRNKGNFPGRFSGRQFSNSRSEMNVSTLELGDSALYLCASSLGGGPYNEQFFGPGTRLTVL.

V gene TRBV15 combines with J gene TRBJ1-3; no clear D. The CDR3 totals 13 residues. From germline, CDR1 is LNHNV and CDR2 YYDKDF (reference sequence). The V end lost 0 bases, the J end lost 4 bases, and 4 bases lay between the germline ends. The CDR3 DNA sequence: TGTGCCACCAGCAGAGATTCAGGAAACACCATATATTTT. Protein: CATSRDSGNTIYF.

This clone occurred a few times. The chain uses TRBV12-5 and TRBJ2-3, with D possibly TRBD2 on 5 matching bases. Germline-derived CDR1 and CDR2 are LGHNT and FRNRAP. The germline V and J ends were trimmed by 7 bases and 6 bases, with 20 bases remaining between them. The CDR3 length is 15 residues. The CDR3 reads CASALAKGSSDTQYF. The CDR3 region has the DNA TGTGCTAGTGCCTTAGCGAAGGGATCGAGTGATACGCAGTATTTT.

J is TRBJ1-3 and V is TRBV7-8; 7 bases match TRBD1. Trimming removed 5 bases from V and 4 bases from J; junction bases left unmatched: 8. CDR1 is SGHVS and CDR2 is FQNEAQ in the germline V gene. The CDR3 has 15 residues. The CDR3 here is CASSRQGRSGNTIYF. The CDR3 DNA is TGTGCCAGCAGCCGACAGGGTAGGTCGGGAAACACCATATATTTT. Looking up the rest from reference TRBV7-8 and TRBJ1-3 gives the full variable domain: GAGVSQSPRYKVAKRGQDVALRCDPISGHVSLFWYQQALGQGPEFLTYFQNEAQLDKSGLPSDRFFAERPEGSVSTLKIQRTQQEDSAVYLCASSRQGRSGNTIYFGEGSWLTVV.

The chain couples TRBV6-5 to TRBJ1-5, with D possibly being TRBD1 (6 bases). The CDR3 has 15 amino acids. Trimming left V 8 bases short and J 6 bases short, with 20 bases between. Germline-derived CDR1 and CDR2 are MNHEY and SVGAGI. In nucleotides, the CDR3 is TGTGCCAGCCGTAGACTTCAGGGGCGAGGTCAGCCCCAGCATTTT. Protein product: CASRRLQGRGQPQHF.

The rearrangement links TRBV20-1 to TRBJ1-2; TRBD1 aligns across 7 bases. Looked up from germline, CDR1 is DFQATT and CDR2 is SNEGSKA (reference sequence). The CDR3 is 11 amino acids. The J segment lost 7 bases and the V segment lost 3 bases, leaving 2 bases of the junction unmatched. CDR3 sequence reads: CSASNRGGYTF. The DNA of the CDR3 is TGCAGTGCTAGCAACAGGGGTGGCTACACCTTC.

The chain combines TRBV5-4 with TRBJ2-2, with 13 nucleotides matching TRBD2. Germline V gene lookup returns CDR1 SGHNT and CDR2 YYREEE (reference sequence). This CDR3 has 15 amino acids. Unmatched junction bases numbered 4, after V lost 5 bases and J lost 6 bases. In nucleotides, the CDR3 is TGTGCCAGCAGTGTAACTAGCGGGGGGGCCGGGGAGCTGTTTTTT. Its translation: CASSVTSGGAGELFF.

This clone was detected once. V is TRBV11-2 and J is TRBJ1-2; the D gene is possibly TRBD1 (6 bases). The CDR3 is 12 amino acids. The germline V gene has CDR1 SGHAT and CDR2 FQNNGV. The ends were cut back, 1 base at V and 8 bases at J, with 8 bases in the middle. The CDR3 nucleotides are TGTGCCAGCAGCTTAGGACAGGCGGGCTACACCTTC. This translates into CASSLGQAGYTF.

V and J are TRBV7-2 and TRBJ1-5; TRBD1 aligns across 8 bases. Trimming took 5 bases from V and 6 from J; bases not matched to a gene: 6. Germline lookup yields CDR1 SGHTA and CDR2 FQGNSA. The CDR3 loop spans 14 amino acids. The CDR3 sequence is CASSMDRDGQPQHF. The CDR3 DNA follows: TGTGCCAGCAGCATGGACAGGGATGGTCAGCCCCAGCATTTT.

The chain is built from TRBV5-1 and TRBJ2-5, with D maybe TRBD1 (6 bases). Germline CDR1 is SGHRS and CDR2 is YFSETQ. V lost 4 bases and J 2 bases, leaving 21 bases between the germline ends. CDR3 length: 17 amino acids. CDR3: CASSPQAGTSNQETQYF. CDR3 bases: TGCGCCAGCAGCCCCCAAGCCGGGACAAGTAATCAAGAGACCCAGTACTTC. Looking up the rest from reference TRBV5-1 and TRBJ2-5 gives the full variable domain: KAGVTQTPRYLIKTRGQQVTLSCSPISGHRSVSWYQQTPGQGLQFLFEYFSETQRNKGNFPGRFSGRQFSNSRSEMNVSTLELGDSALYLCASSPQAGTSNQETQYFGPGTRLLVL.

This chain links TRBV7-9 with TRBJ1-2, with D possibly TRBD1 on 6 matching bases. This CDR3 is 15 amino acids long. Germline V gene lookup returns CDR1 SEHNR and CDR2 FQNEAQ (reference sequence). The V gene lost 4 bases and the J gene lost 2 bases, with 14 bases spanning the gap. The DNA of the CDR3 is TGTGCCAGCAGCTCGCCGAAACAGGGAAACTATGGCTACACCTTC. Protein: CASSSPKQGNYGYTF.

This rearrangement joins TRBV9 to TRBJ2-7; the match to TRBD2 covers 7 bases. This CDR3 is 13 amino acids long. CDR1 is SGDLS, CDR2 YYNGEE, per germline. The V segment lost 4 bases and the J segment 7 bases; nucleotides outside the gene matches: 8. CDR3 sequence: CASSSAGVGEQYF. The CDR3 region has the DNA TGTGCCAGCAGCTCTGCGGGAGTGGGAGAGCAGTACTTC.

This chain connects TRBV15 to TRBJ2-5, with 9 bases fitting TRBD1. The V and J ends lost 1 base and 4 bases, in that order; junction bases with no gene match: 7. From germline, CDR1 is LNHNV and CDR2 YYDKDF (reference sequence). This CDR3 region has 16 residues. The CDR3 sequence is CATSRGRDRVAETQYF. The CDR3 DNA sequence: TGTGCCACCAGCAGAGGTAGGGACAGGGTGGCAGAGACCCAGTACTTC.

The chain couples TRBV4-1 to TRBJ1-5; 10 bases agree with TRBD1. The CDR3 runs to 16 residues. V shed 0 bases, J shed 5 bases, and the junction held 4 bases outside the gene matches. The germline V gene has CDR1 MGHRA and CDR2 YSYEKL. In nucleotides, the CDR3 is TGCGCCAGCAGCCAAGATCCGGGACAGGGGTATCAGCCCCAGCATTTT. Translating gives CASSQDPGQGYQPQHF.

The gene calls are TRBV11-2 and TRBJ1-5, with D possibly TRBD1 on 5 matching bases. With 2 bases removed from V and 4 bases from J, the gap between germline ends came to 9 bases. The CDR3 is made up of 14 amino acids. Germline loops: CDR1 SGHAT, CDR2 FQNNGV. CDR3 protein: CASSLLGGNQPQHF. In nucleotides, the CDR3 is TGTGCCAGCAGCTTACTGGGGGGGAATCAGCCCCAGCATTTT.

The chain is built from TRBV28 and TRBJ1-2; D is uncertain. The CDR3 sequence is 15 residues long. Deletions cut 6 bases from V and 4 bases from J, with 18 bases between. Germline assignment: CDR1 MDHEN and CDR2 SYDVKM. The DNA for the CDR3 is TGTGCCAGCAGCACAATCGGCAGCGCGCTCTATGGCTACACCTTC. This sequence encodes CASSTIGSALYGYTF.

This CDR3 is CATSDFATSGGRETQYF. The DNA of the CDR3 is TGTGCCACCAGTGATTTCGCGACTAGCGGGGGGAGAGAGACCCAGTACTTC. The J gene is TRBJ2-5, the V gene TRBV24-1; 13 bases align to TRBD2. Germline loops: CDR1 KGHDR, CDR2 SFDVKD. V shed 1 base and J 4 bases; nucleotides not matched to a gene: 5. This CDR3 has 17 amino acids.

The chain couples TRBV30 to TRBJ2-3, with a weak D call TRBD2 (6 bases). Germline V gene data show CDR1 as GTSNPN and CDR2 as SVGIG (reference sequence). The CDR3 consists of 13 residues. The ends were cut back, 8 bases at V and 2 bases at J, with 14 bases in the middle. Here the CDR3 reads CARTERATDTQYF. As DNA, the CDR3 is TGTGCCCGAACGGAGCGGGCCACAGATACGCAGTATTTT.

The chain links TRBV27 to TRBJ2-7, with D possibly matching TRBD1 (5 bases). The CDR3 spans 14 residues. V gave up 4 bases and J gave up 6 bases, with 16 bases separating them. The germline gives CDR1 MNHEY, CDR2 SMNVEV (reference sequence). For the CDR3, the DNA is TGTGCCAGCAGTTCTAACTGGCAGGGTACCGAGCAGTACTTC. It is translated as CASSSNWQGTEQYF.

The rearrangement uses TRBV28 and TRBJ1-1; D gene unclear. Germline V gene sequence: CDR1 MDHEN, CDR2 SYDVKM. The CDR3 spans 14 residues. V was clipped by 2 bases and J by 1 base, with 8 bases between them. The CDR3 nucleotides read TGTGCCAGCAGTTTAAGACTGTCGAACACTGAAGCTTTCTTT. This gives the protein CASSLRLSNTEAFF.

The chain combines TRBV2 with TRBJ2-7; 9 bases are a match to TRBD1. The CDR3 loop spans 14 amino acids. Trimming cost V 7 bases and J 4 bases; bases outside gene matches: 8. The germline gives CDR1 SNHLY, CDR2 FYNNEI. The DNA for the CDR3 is TGTGCCAGCAATAACCGGGACAGGGCATACGAGCAGTACTTC. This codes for CASNNRDRAYEQYF.

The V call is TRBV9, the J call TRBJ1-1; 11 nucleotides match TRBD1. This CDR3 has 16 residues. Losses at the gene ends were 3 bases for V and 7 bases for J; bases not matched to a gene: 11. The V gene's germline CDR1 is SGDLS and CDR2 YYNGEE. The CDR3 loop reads CASSAGQGANWDEAFF. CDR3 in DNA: TGTGCCAGCAGCGCCGGACAGGGGGCGAACTGGGATGAAGCTTTCTTT. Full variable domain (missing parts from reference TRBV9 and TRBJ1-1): DSGVTQTPKHLITATGQRVTLRCSPRSGDLSVYWYQQSLDQGLQFLIQYYNGEERAKGNILERFSAQQFPDLHSELNLSSLELGDSALYFCASSAGQGANWDEAFFGQGTRLTVV.

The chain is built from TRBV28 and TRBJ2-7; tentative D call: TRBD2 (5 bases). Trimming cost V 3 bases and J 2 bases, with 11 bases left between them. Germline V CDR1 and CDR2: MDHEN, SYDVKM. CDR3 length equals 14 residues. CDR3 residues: CASSLTIFAYEQYF. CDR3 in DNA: TGTGCCAGCAGTTTGACTATCTTCGCCTACGAGCAGTACTTC.